The 13 T cell receptor beta chains reported below all come from one sample, sequenced in a study of vaccination and CD4 T cells after COVID-19. Cultured CD4+ T cells had their DNA profiled by the Oncomine TCR Beta short-read assay. Each CDR3 protein is one row after TCRdb ran MiXCR on the PCR reads. The repertoire has 15,000 to 20,000 distinct CDR3 sequences, approximately 50% of them found once; the top ten carry roughly a sixth. Time point of the sample: late sampling 161 to 241 days after vaccination in a few convalescent patients. The treatment here: roughly nine-day PBMC culture with coronavirus spike peptide pools or control peptides (ViraFEST assay). No antigen has been identified for these receptors. This material consisted of CD4+ T cells from blood, cultured in vitro, taken about 7 months after SARS-CoV-2 vaccination. Receptor source: a human donor who had recovered from COVID-19.

For the CDR3, the DNA is TGTGCCAGCAGGCCTACTAGCGGGGAAGAGACCCAGTACTTC. Translating it yields CASRPTSGEETQYF. V usage is TRBV2 and J usage is TRBJ2-5; 10 nucleotides line up with TRBD2. This CDR3 has 14 amino acids. The junction had 4 bases not matched to a gene; V was cut back by 6 bases and J by 3 bases. CDR1 and CDR2 (germline): SNHLY, FYNNEI.

V is TRBV7-3 and J is TRBJ2-3, with 8 bases aligning to TRBD2. This CDR3 is 16 amino acids long. CDR1 and CDR2 (germline): SGHTA, FQGTGA. V was pared by 3 bases and J by 4 bases, with 9 bases of the junction left unmatched. This chain's CDR3 is CASSFQGGRRSDTQYF. The CDR3 bases are TGTGCCAGCAGCTTTCAGGGCGGGAGGAGGTCAGATACGCAGTATTTT.

Only a few counts were recorded for this clonotype. The gene calls are TRBV19 and TRBJ1-2, with 7 bases fitting TRBD1. Germline CDR1 is LNHDA and CDR2 is SQIVND (reference sequence). This CDR3 has 12 residues. V shed 7 bases and J 3 bases; nucleotides not matched to a gene: 2. CDR3 bases: TGTGCCAGTATAACAGGGGACTATGGCTACACCTTC. This encodes CASITGDYGYTF.

This chain joins TRBV6-1 and TRBJ2-7; 13 positions agree with TRBD2. The CDR3 extends over 15 amino acids. Germline CDR1 is MNHNS and CDR2 is SASEGT. After removal of 6 bases from V and 6 bases from J, the junction contained 8 bases not matched to a gene. CDR3 region: CASRTTSGRNGEQYF. The CDR3 region has the DNA TGTGCCAGCAGAACGACTAGCGGGAGGAATGGCGAGCAGTACTTC.

The V call is TRBV4-1, the J call TRBJ2-1; 11 bases match TRBD1. CDR3 length: 15 amino acids. CDR1 and CDR2 (germline): MGHRA, YSYEKL. Unmatched junction bases numbered 2, after V lost 2 bases and J lost 5 bases. The CDR3 loop is CASSQPGQGDNEQFF. CDR3 in DNA: TGCGCCAGCAGCCAACCGGGACAGGGGGACAATGAGCAGTTCTTC.

CDR3 in amino acids: CASSLDRQETQYF. The CDR3, as DNA: TGTGCCAGCAGCTTGGACAGGCAAGAGACCCAGTACTTC. This chain links TRBV5-6 with TRBJ2-5, with D tentatively TRBD1 (5 bases). This CDR3 region has 13 residues. Germline CDR1 SGHDT, CDR2 YYEEEE. Trimming left V 0 bases short and J 2 bases short, with 5 bases between.

In this sample, this clonotype turned up a few times. J is TRBJ2-1 and V is TRBV20-1; no clear D gene. Germline assignment: CDR1 DFQATT and CDR2 SNEGSKA (reference sequence). This CDR3 contains 12 residues. Trimming stripped 6 bases from V and 10 bases from J, with 16 bases between. The CDR3 loop reads CSAAPQLTEQFF. The DNA of the CDR3 is TGCAGTGCAGCCCCACAGCTAACCGAGCAGTTCTTC.

This clonotype appeared a few times. The chain combines TRBV15 with TRBJ2-7, with 11 bases that match TRBD1. CDR3 length: 16 amino acids. Germline CDR1 is LNHNV and CDR2 is YYDKDF (reference sequence). The V gene end was trimmed by 2 bases and the J gene end by 5 bases; junction bases not matched to a gene: 8. The CDR3 DNA reads as TGTGCCACCAGCAGAACTTATAGGACAGGGGGCCACGAGCAGTACTTC. This gives the protein CATSRTYRTGGHEQYF. The entire variable domain, with the rest obtained from reference TRBV15 and TRBJ2-7, is as follows: DAMVIQNPRYQVTQFGKPVTLSCSQTLNHNVMYWYQQKSSQAPKLLFHYYDKDFNNEADTPDNFQSRRPNTSFCFLDIRSPGLGDTAMYLCATSRTYRTGGHEQYFGPGTRLTVT.

This chain connects TRBV7-3 to TRBJ2-2, with 8 bases identical to TRBD2. Trimming removed 5 bases from V and 4 bases from J; junction bases left unmatched: 6. CDR3 length: 15 residues. CDR1 is SGHTA and CDR2 is FQGTGA in the germline V gene. The CDR3 spells CASSTSGTSTGELFF. DNA of the CDR3: TGTGCCAGCAGCACATCCGGGACTAGCACCGGGGAGCTGTTTTTT.

This clonotype was observed a handful of times. This chain joins TRBV20-1 and TRBJ1-5, with D possibly being TRBD1 (5 bases). The germline V and J ends were trimmed by 3 bases and 2 bases, with 11 bases remaining between them. CDR1 is DFQATT and CDR2 is SNEGSKA in the germline V gene (reference sequence). The length of the CDR3 is 14 residues. CDR3 DNA: TGCAGTGCTAGCAGGGTAGGGGGCAATCAGCCCCAGCATTTT. Protein: CSASRVGGNQPQHF.

The gene calls are TRBV15 and TRBJ1-1; D not resolved. Germline lookup yields CDR1 LNHNV and CDR2 YYDKDF (reference sequence). This CDR3 has 13 residues. V was trimmed by 0 bases and J by 5 bases, leaving 7 bases between them. CDR3 bases: TGTGCCACCAGCAGAGAGACGCGGACTGAAGCTTTCTTT. It specifies CATSRETRTEAFF.

V and J are TRBV20-1 and TRBJ2-7; 8 bases map to TRBD1. With 1 base clipped from V and 5 bases from J, the junction kept 7 bases outside the gene matches. CDR1 and CDR2 (germline): DFQATT, SNEGSKA (reference sequence). CDR3 length: 14 residues. CDR3 loop: CSARVARGLDEQYF. CDR3 bases: TGCAGTGCTAGAGTCGCCAGGGGGCTCGACGAGCAGTACTTC.

The chain employs TRBV7-3 and TRBJ2-3, with D uncertain. Germline loops: CDR1 SGHTA, CDR2 FQGTGA. The ends were cut back, 2 bases at V and 6 bases at J, with 9 bases in the middle. The CDR3 spans 13 residues. CDR3 in amino acids: CASSLSVWDTQYF. CDR3 DNA sequence: TGTGCCAGCAGCTTATCGGTATGGGATACGCAGTATTTT.